The present T cell receptor beta chain was sequenced within a study of CD4 T cells in relation to SARS-CoV-2 and coronaviruses. Overall study context: After nine to eleven days of antigen culture, PBMC TCR beta CDR3s were sequenced.

As for this clone: Its antigen remains unidentified.

TCRdb's table, derived via immunoSEQ multiplex PCR, lists solely in-frame clones and lacks some. This sample carries 20,000 to 25,000 clones, over 60% of them seen once, and the ten largest clones take roughly 17%. The V gene's germline CDR1 is SGDLS and CDR2 YYNGEE. The V gene lost 1 base and the J gene lost 6 bases, with 11 bases spanning the gap. There are 15 residues in the CDR3. CD4+ T cells from unexposed donors were obtained before the COVID-19 pandemic (2011-2018). After approximately 10 days of culture, CD4+ T cells were isolated. The receptor was isolated from a human donor in good health. V gene TRBV9 combines with J gene TRBJ1-6, with a possible D match to TRBD1 (6 bases). The sequenced sample was CD4+ T cells from PBMCs, cultured in vitro. The CDR3 here is CASSVSSDSNSPLHF. The CDR3 DNA reads TGTGCCAGCAGCGTATCCTCGGACAGTAATTCACCCCTCCACTTT.